The 11 T cell receptor beta chains presented below share a single source sample, sequenced in a study of blood T cell repertoires in COVID-19. Repertoires were generated with immunoSEQ multiplex PCR, while TCRdb's copy carries only in-frame clones and drops some. Of some 290,000 clones listed, around nine tenths are singletons. Sequenced: PBMCs or T cells enriched from blood (not recorded which). Receptors originate from a woman aged 30 to 39 who had been exposed to COVID-19.

The rearrangement joins TRBV29-1 to TRBJ2-5; 7 positions match TRBD2. This CDR3 spans 14 amino acids. V shed 0 bases, J shed 1 base, and the junction held 2 bases outside the gene matches. From germline, CDR1 is SQVTM and CDR2 ANQGSEA. The CDR3, as DNA: TGCAGCGTTGAAGAGGCGGGAGTCCAAGAGACCCAGTACTTC. It translates to CSVEEAGVQETQYF.

J is TRBJ1-1 and V is TRBV12-3 or TRBV12-4; D is unresolved. The CDR3 totals 12 residues. Deletions cut 5 bases from V and 7 bases from J, with 11 bases between. CDR3 sequence (DNA): TGTGCCAGCAGTGGCGACGGAGATGAAGCTTTCTTT. Protein: CASSGDGDEAFF.

This sequence joins TRBV29-1 and TRBJ1-2; D might be TRBD1 (5 bases). CDR1 is SQVTM and CDR2 is ANQGSEA in the germline V gene. This CDR3 has 15 amino acids. Trimming took off 3 bases at V and 4 bases at J, with 18 bases between the two ends. The CDR3 is CSVEGQGVISYGYTF. The CDR3 DNA is TGCAGCGTTGAGGGTCAAGGGGTGATCAGCTATGGCTACACCTTC.

This clone was seen a few times. The chain has TRBV5-1 and TRBJ2-3, with D possibly TRBD1 on 6 matching bases. Looked up from germline, CDR1 is SGHRS and CDR2 is YFSETQ. This CDR3 contains 15 residues. V was cut by 1 base and J by 5 bases, with 14 bases left in between. In nucleotides, the CDR3 is TGCGCCAGCAGCTTGTCACAGGGTGAGTTAGATACGCAGTATTTT. It encodes CASSLSQGELDTQYF.

The V gene is TRBV6-2 or TRBV6-3, the J gene TRBJ1-2; no reliable D call. Germline CDR1 reads MNHEY; CDR2 reads SVGEGT. V was clipped by 2 bases and J by 2 bases, with 12 bases between them. The length of the CDR3 is 15 residues. The CDR3 reads CASSYIGGRNYGYTF. Here the CDR3 DNA reads TGTGCCAGCAGTTACATAGGCGGGCGGAACTATGGCTACACCTTC.

The chain couples TRBV27 to TRBJ1-2, with D perhaps matching TRBD1 (5 bases). The CDR3 is 17 amino acids. V was shortened by 0 bases and J by 3 bases, with 17 bases between the two germline ends. Looked up from germline, CDR1 is MNHEY and CDR2 is SMNVEV (reference sequence). This CDR3 is CASSLSAGDKTDYGYTF. The CDR3 DNA follows: TGTGCCAGCAGTTTATCTGCGGGGGATAAAACCGACTATGGCTACACCTTC.

The chain joins TRBV18 to TRBJ2-5; D is unresolved. Trimming left V 0 bases short and J 0 bases short, with 5 bases between. Germline CDR1 reads KGHSH; CDR2 reads LQKENI. CDR3 length: 14 amino acids. CDR3 sequence: CASSPPPDQETQYF. Written as DNA, the CDR3 is TGTGCCAGCTCACCACCGCCAGACCAAGAGACCCAGTACTTC.

V and J are TRBV12-3 or TRBV12-4 and TRBJ1-2; maybe TRBD1 (5 bases). The germline V and J ends were trimmed by 6 bases and 8 bases, with 16 bases remaining between them. This CDR3 contains 13 residues. CDR3: CASSPVRGNGYTF. CDR3 sequence (DNA): TGTGCCAGCAGCCCAGTGCGGGGGAACGGCTACACCTTC.

The chain combines TRBV6-5 with TRBJ1-4; no definite D call. This CDR3 comprises 16 residues. Germline-derived CDR1 and CDR2 are MNHEY and SVGAGI. The V end lost 1 base, the J end lost 8 bases, and 17 bases lay between the germline ends. CDR3 in amino acids: CASSYLAGRRREKLFF. For the CDR3, the DNA is TGTGCCAGCAGTTACTTGGCGGGCAGGCGACGGGAAAAACTGTTTTTT.

The chain recombines TRBV24-1 with TRBJ1-2; weak D call: TRBD1 (6 bases). The V gene lost 3 bases and the J gene lost 6 bases, with 16 bases spanning the gap. The V gene's germline CDR1 is KGHDR and CDR2 SFDVKD. The CDR3 length is 15 residues. CDR3 DNA sequence: TGTGCCACCAGTGATGAACCGGGACAAGGACATGGCTACACCTTC. As protein: CATSDEPGQGHGYTF.

The chain couples TRBV10-3 to TRBJ2-5, with a tentative D call TRBD1 (6 bases). CDR3 size: 16 residues. The V end was cut by 4 bases, the J end by 5 bases, with 20 bases between. From germline, CDR1 is ENHRY and CDR2 SYGVKD. The CDR3 region has the DNA TGTGCCATCAGTGGGCTAAGGGGGACAATGACGGAGACCCAGTACTTC. It encodes CAISGLRGTMTETQYF.